The rows below give T cell receptor beta chains drawn from one sample of a study of T cell responses to AZD1222 COVID-19 vaccine. Here immunoSEQ multiplex PCR was the method, and the copy in TCRdb shows in-frame clones only, minus some. This sample has some 50,000 clones, with about 88% found just once. Sample: peripheral blood, taken 28 days after the second AZD1222 dose. The receptors here all came from an adult who received the AZD1222 COVID-19 vaccine. Both conserved end residues are part of each CDR3. A D gene is named only where the DNA matches it firmly. Rows give clone size only sometimes, using once, few, many, or a class for an expanded clone.

J: TRBJ2-3; size: NA; V: TRBV5-8; D: NA; DNA: TGTGCCAGCAGCCTACAGACCAGGGATACGCAGTATTTT; CDR3: CASSLQTRDTQYF
J: TRBJ1-3; size: NA; V: TRBV11-3; D: NA; DNA: TGTGCCAGCAGCTTCGGCTCTGGAAACACCATATATTTT; CDR3: CASSFGSGNTIYF
J: TRBJ2-2; size: NA; V: TRBV18; D: NA; DNA: TGTGCCAGCTCACCACAAGCAGGAATGAACACCGGGGAGCTGTTTTTT; CDR3: CASSPQAGMNTGELFF
J: TRBJ1-2; size: NA; V: TRBV18; D: TRBD1; DNA: TGTGCCAGCTCACCACGGGTAGGGGGCGACTATGGCTACACCTTC; CDR3: CASSPRVGGDYGYTF
J: TRBJ2-2; size: NA; V: TRBV6-2/TRBV6-3; D: TRBD2; DNA: TGTGCCAGCAGTTCGGGTCTAGCGGGACCCGGGGAGCTGTTTTTT; CDR3: CASSSGLAGPGELFF
J: TRBJ2-1; size: NA; V: TRBV5-4; D: TRBD1; DNA: TGTGCCAGCAGCCTGGGACAGGGGGCGTTAAATGAGCAGTTCTTC; CDR3: CASSLGQGALNEQFF
J: TRBJ2-1; size: NA; V: TRBV2; D: NA; DNA: TGTGCCAGCAGATCCAGGATGGCCGCCTACAATGAGCAGTTCTTC; CDR3: CASRSRMAAYNEQFF
J: TRBJ1-3; size: NA; V: TRBV11-3; D: TRBD1; DNA: TGTGCCAGCAGCTTGACCGGGACAGGGGACGGAAACACCATATATTTT; CDR3: CASSLTGTGDGNTIYF
J: TRBJ1-4; size: NA; V: TRBV12-3/TRBV12-4; D: NA; DNA: TGTGCCAGCAGTTTAGTTCCCCAGGTCCCGTTTTTT; CDR3: CASSLVPQVPFF
J: TRBJ2-3; size: few; V: TRBV7-2; D: NA; DNA: TGTGCCAGCAGCTTATCCTGGGGCCACACAGATACGCAGTATTTT; CDR3: CASSLSWGHTDTQYF
J: TRBJ2-7; size: NA; V: TRBV11-2; D: NA; DNA: TGTGCCAGCAGCTCTCAGGGGTACGAGCAGTACTTC; CDR3: CASSSQGYEQYF
J: TRBJ1-4; size: NA; V: TRBV6-2/TRBV6-3; D: NA; DNA: TGTGCCAGCAGTTACTCGGACACCGAAAAACTGTTTTTT; CDR3: CASSYSDTEKLFF
J: TRBJ1-2; size: NA; V: TRBV3-1/TRBV3-2; D: NA; DNA: TGTGCCAGCAGCCAAGATGTTGAAACAGGGAACTATGGCTACACCTTC; CDR3: CASSQDVETGNYGYTF
J: TRBJ2-7; size: once; V: TRBV15; D: TRBD2; DNA: TGTGCCACCAGCAGAGATAGTGAGACTAGCCGATCCTACGAGCAGTACTTC; CDR3: CATSRDSETSRSYEQYF
J: TRBJ2-7; size: NA; V: TRBV2; D: TRBD1; DNA: TGTGCCAGCTGTCGGACAGGGGATGAGCAGTACTTC; CDR3: CASCRTGDEQYF
J: TRBJ2-1; size: NA; V: TRBV5-4; D: TRBD2; DNA: TGTGCCAGCAGACCTGAAGTTGGGGCAGCGGGAATCGATGAGCAGTTCTTC; CDR3: CASRPEVGAAGIDEQFF
J: TRBJ1-2; size: NA; V: TRBV9; D: TRBD1; DNA: TGTGCCAGCATGGGACAGTCTATGAGCTACACCTTC; CDR3: CASMGQSMSYTF
J: TRBJ1-4; size: NA; V: TRBV7-8; D: NA; DNA: TGTGCCAGCAGCTTAGCCCCGGGAGGGAGTGAAAAACTGTTTTTT; CDR3: CASSLAPGGSEKLFF
J: TRBJ1-6; size: NA; V: TRBV7-9; D: NA; DNA: TGTGCCAGCAGCGGCGACGGTCTCTCCTTCAGTGATAATTCACCCCTCCACTTT; CDR3: CASSGDGLSFSDNSPLHF
J: TRBJ2-7; size: NA; V: TRBV7-9; D: TRBD2; DNA: TGTGCCAGCACGCGGGGCGATCTAGAAGTAGCGGGGACCTACGAGCAGTACTTC; CDR3: CASTRGDLEVAGTYEQYF
J: TRBJ1-1; size: once; V: TRBV6-5; D: NA; DNA: NA; CDR3: CASSLGTFGAFF
J: TRBJ1-5; size: NA; V: TRBV7-6; D: NA; DNA: TGTGCCAGCAGCTCAGCCCCGCAGGGCAATCAGCCCCAGCATTTT; CDR3: CASSSAPQGNQPQHF
J: TRBJ2-5; size: NA; V: TRBV10-3; D: TRBD2; DNA: TGTGCCATCAGTGACCCGGGGGGGCCGGAGACCCAGTACTTC; CDR3: CAISDPGGPETQYF
J: TRBJ2-3; size: NA; V: TRBV3-1/TRBV3-2; D: NA; DNA: TGTGCCAGCAGCCAAGGGCCACCGGCCTCTGAGACAGATACGCAGTATTTT; CDR3: CASSQGPPASETDTQYF
J: TRBJ1-2; size: NA; V: TRBV2; D: NA; DNA: TGTGCCAGCAGGCCCCCCCTAGGAGGGGAGGGTAACTATGGCTACACCTTC; CDR3: CASRPPLGGEGNYGYTF
J: TRBJ2-1; size: NA; V: TRBV7-9; D: NA; DNA: TGTGCCAGCAGCTCATCGGACGGACACAATGAGCAGTTCTTC; CDR3: CASSSSDGHNEQFF
J: TRBJ1-5; size: once; V: TRBV28; D: NA; DNA: TGTGCCAGCAGTGGGGGGTGGCATCAGCCCCAGCATTTT; CDR3: CASSGGWHQPQHF
J: TRBJ2-2; size: NA; V: TRBV6-6; D: TRBD1; DNA: TGTGCCAGCAATGACAGGGACACCGGGGAGCTGTTTTTT; CDR3: CASNDRDTGELFF
J: TRBJ2-3; size: NA; V: TRBV5-4; D: NA; DNA: TGTGCCAGCAGCTTGAACCCAGATACGCAGTATTTT; CDR3: CASSLNPDTQYF
J: TRBJ2-7; size: NA; V: TRBV6-5; D: NA; DNA: TGTGCCAGCAGATCCCTTGGGACCTACGAGCAGTACTTC; CDR3: CASRSLGTYEQYF
J: TRBJ2-4; size: NA; V: TRBV27; D: NA; DNA: TGTGCCAGCAGTCAAGGACGGCTGCTAGCCAAAAACATTCAGTACTTC; CDR3: CASSQGRLLAKNIQYF
J: TRBJ2-2; size: NA; V: TRBV5-1; D: NA; DNA: TGCGCCAGCAGCTTGGCGGGCGGGGAGCTGTTTTTT; CDR3: CASSLAGGELFF
J: TRBJ2-7; size: NA; V: TRBV5-4; D: NA; DNA: TGTGCCAGCAGCTTGCGGGTAGGTGGGGACGAGCAGTACTTC; CDR3: CASSLRVGGDEQYF
J: TRBJ2-5; size: NA; V: TRBV12-3/TRBV12-4; D: NA; DNA: TGTGCCAGCAGTTTGGGAGAGACCCAGTACTTC; CDR3: CASSLGETQYF
J: TRBJ1-6; size: NA; V: TRBV19; D: NA; DNA: TGTGCCAGTACCCCTTGGGGACGCGGGTTTGAACCCCTCCACTTT; CDR3: CASTPWGRGFEPLHF
J: TRBJ1-3; size: NA; V: TRBV9; D: NA; DNA: TGTGCCAGCAGCGAAGCTCCCTCTGGAAACACCATATATTTT; CDR3: CASSEAPSGNTIYF
J: TRBJ2-7; size: NA; V: TRBV6-5; D: TRBD2; DNA: TGTGCCAGCAGCCCAACGGGTAGCGGGGGGAACGAGCAGTACTTC; CDR3: CASSPTGSGGNEQYF
J: TRBJ2-1; size: NA; V: TRBV5-1; D: TRBD2; DNA: TGCGCCAGCAGCCCCGGGACTAGCCGGGGCTACAATGAGCAGTTCTTC; CDR3: CASSPGTSRGYNEQFF
J: TRBJ2-5; size: NA; V: TRBV28; D: NA; DNA: TGTGCCAGCAGGGGGGTAGCGTGGGAGCGAAAAGAGACCCAGTACTTC; CDR3: CASRGVAWERKETQYF
J: TRBJ1-5; size: NA; V: TRBV25-1; D: TRBD1; DNA: TGTGCCAGCAGGGACAGGGCTGATCAGCCCCAGCATTTT; CDR3: CASRDRADQPQHF
J: TRBJ1-2; size: NA; V: TRBV15; D: TRBD1; DNA: TGTGCCACCAGCAGAACCACAGGGGGCAGCTATGGCTACACCTTC; CDR3: CATSRTTGGSYGYTF
J: TRBJ2-7; size: NA; V: TRBV4-3; D: TRBD2; DNA: TGCGCCAGCAGCCAAGATAGGACTAGCGGTTGGTCCGAGCAGTACTTC; CDR3: CASSQDRTSGWSEQYF
J: TRBJ2-3; size: NA; V: TRBV4-1; D: TRBD1; DNA: TGCGCCAGCAGCCAGGGACAGGGGGCCACAGATACGCAGTATTTT; CDR3: CASSQGQGATDTQYF
J: TRBJ1-4; size: NA; V: TRBV28; D: TRBD1; DNA: TGTGCCAGCAGTTTAGACAGGGGGCGGGAAAAACTGTTTTTT; CDR3: CASSLDRGREKLFF
J: TRBJ1-4; size: NA; V: TRBV2; D: NA; DNA: TGTGCCAGCAGCCAACACCGGGCAAATGAAAAACTGTTTTTT; CDR3: CASSQHRANEKLFF
J: TRBJ1-3; size: NA; V: TRBV7-6; D: NA; DNA: TGTGCCAGCACTACCTCAGGGGCTGGAAACACCATATATTTT; CDR3: CASTTSGAGNTIYF
J: TRBJ1-1; size: NA; V: TRBV20-1; D: NA; DNA: TGCGTTTGGACGGAGAACACTGAAGCTTTCTTT; CDR3: CVWTENTEAFF
J: TRBJ2-7; size: NA; V: TRBV18; D: NA; DNA: TGTGCCAGCTCAGGAAGGGAAGCCACCTACGAGCAGTACTTC; CDR3: CASSGREATYEQYF
J: TRBJ2-3; size: NA; V: TRBV24-1; D: TRBD2; DNA: TGTGCCACCAGTATTCCGGGACTAGCGGGGACCAGCACAGATACGCAGTATTTT; CDR3: CATSIPGLAGTSTDTQYF
J: TRBJ2-5; size: NA; V: TRBV6-6; D: TRBD2; DNA: TGTGCCAGCAGCTACTCGACCCCGGGACTAGCGGGCCTGAGCGGGGAGACCCAGTACTTC; CDR3: CASSYSTPGLAGLSGETQYF
J: TRBJ2-7; size: NA; V: TRBV5-1; D: NA; DNA: TGCGCCAGCAGCTTCGCAGGGATCCGCGAGCAGTACTTC; CDR3: CASSFAGIREQYF
J: TRBJ2-7; size: NA; V: TRBV28; D: TRBD2; DNA: TGTGCCAGCAGTTCGACAGCGGGACTAGCCTACGAGCAGTACTTC; CDR3: CASSSTAGLAYEQYF
J: TRBJ2-2; size: NA; V: TRBV3-1/TRBV3-2; D: TRBD1; DNA: TGTGCCAGCAGCAACCTGGGACAGTATACAACCGGGGAGCTGTTTTTT; CDR3: CASSNLGQYTTGELFF
J: TRBJ2-7; size: NA; V: TRBV27; D: TRBD1; DNA: TGTGCCAGCAGTTTAACGGGGCAGGGGGCATACGAGCAGTACTTC; CDR3: CASSLTGQGAYEQYF
J: TRBJ2-1; size: NA; V: TRBV5-1; D: NA; DNA: TGCGCCAGCAGCTCCCTGGCTACCTACAATGAGCAGTTCTTC; CDR3: CASSSLATYNEQFF